The source of this TCR beta chain is a study of cytomegalovirus exposure and HLA in healthy donors. The PCR ran on 60 Vbeta and 13 Jbeta primers. Assay: immunoSEQ multiplex PCR; the TCRdb copy retains only in-frame clones and omits some. This table holds roughly 110,000 clones, around 61% found once. The germline gives CDR1 MGHRA, CDR2 YSYEKL. Trimming took 0 bases from V and 8 from J, leaving 6 bases between them. This CDR3 has 12 amino acids. The chain uses TRBV4-1 and TRBJ2-3; D remains ambiguous. This sequence originates from a woman under 40 in good health and CMV-seronegative. Sequenced sample: PBMCs. CDR3 in amino acids: CASSQELGTQYF. In DNA form, the CDR3 reads TGCGCCAGCAGCCAAGAACTCGGTACGCAGTATTTT.